These T cell receptor beta chains were read from a single sample in a study of regulatory T cells in long-lasting Graves disease. Each CDR3 protein gets one entry after TCRdb re-called the multiplex PCR reads with MiXCR. The sample has about 560,000 distinct CDR3 sequences, roughly a sixth seen once. This sample also appeared in a second study, on T cells in Graves' hyperthyroidism and ophthalmopathy.

Sample: peripheral blood mononuclear cells (PBMCs), taken at new diagnosis, from a patient treated with antithyroid drugs. All receptors come from a man between 18 and 35 years old with Graves disease. Each CDR3 is given with its conserved first and last residue. The D gene is left open where the match is weak. The listing skips clone size in some rows; elsewhere it reads once, few, many or a size class.

clone_size: -
d_call: TRBD1
j_call: TRBJ2-7
v_call: TRBV19
cdr3_aa: CASSRKRTGVSSPFYEQYF
cdr3_nt: TGTGCCAGTAGTAGAAAACGGACAGGTGTGTCTTCGCCCTTCTACGAGCAGTACTTC

clone_size: -
d_call: TRBD2
j_call: TRBJ2-3
v_call: TRBV20-1
cdr3_aa: CSAREYLAGGTDTQYF
cdr3_nt: TGCAGTGCTAGAGAGTACCTAGCGGGAGGGACAGATACGCAGTATTTT

clone_size: -
d_call: -
j_call: TRBJ1-4
v_call: TRBV28
cdr3_aa: CAGGRSTNEKLFF
cdr3_nt: TGTGCCGGGGGGCGAAGTACTAATGAAAAACTGTTTTTT

clone_size: few
d_call: TRBD2
j_call: TRBJ2-7
v_call: TRBV5-4
cdr3_aa: CASSLTSGMGEQYF
cdr3_nt: TGTGCCAGCAGCTTGACTAGCGGGATGGGCGAGCAGTACTTC

clone_size: many
d_call: TRBD1
j_call: TRBJ2-7
v_call: TRBV7-8
cdr3_aa: CASSVVGTGVFEQYF
cdr3_nt: TGTGCCAGCAGCGTAGTAGGGACAGGGGTCTTCGAGCAGTACTTC

clone_size: few
d_call: TRBD2
j_call: TRBJ2-1
v_call: TRBV20-1
cdr3_aa: CSAHPDGRFHNEQFF
cdr3_nt: TGCAGTGCCCACCCTGACGGGAGGTTCCACAATGAGCAGTTCTTC

clone_size: -
d_call: TRBD1
j_call: TRBJ1-3
v_call: TRBV29-1
cdr3_aa: CSVSDRASGNTIYF
cdr3_nt: TGCAGCGTCTCAGACAGGGCCTCTGGAAACACCATATATTTT

clone_size: many
d_call: -
j_call: TRBJ2-7
v_call: TRBV20-1
cdr3_aa: CSARDVGRGGEQYF
cdr3_nt: TGCAGTGCTAGAGATGTGGGTCGAGGCGGCGAGCAGTACTTC

clone_size: few
d_call: -
j_call: TRBJ2-3
v_call: TRBV24-1
cdr3_aa: CATSDSVVGSTDTQYF
cdr3_nt: TGTGCCACCAGTGATTCAGTAGTAGGGAGCACAGATACGCAGTATTTT

clone_size: many
d_call: TRBD2
j_call: TRBJ2-7
v_call: TRBV28
cdr3_aa: CASSYAPRTSGSYEQYF
cdr3_nt: TGTGCCAGCAGTTACGCTCCGCGGACTAGCGGGAGTTACGAGCAGTACTTC

clone_size: few
d_call: TRBD1
j_call: TRBJ2-7
v_call: TRBV6-1
cdr3_aa: CASTHGRGQDEQYF
cdr3_nt: TGTGCCAGCACCCACGGAAGGGGGCAAGACGAGCAGTACTTC

clone_size: many
d_call: -
j_call: TRBJ1-1
v_call: TRBV2
cdr3_aa: CATGGIGGTEAFF
cdr3_nt: TGTGCCACCGGAGGGATCGGCGGCACTGAAGCTTTCTTT

clone_size: many
d_call: TRBD1
j_call: TRBJ2-7
v_call: TRBV9
cdr3_aa: CASSPRTGWVPEQYF
cdr3_nt: TGTGCCAGCAGCCCGAGGACAGGGTGGGTACCCGAGCAGTACTTC

clone_size: many
d_call: -
j_call: TRBJ1-5
v_call: TRBV12-3/TRBV12-4
cdr3_aa: CASTPGWRNQPQHF
cdr3_nt: TGTGCCAGCACCCCGGGGTGGCGCAATCAGCCCCAGCATTTT

clone_size: many
d_call: -
j_call: TRBJ2-3
v_call: TRBV18
cdr3_aa: CASSPRQISTDTQYF
cdr3_nt: TGTGCCAGCTCACCACGGCAGATCAGCACAGATACGCAGTATTTT

clone_size: -
d_call: -
j_call: TRBJ2-2
v_call: TRBV20-1
cdr3_aa: CSARAGQANTGELFF
cdr3_nt: TGCAGTGCTAGAGCCGGACAAGCGAACACCGGGGAGCTGTTTTTT

clone_size: -
d_call: TRBD1
j_call: TRBJ2-3
v_call: TRBV7-6
cdr3_aa: CASSPGTGGMDTQYF
cdr3_nt: TGTGCCAGCAGCCCCGGGACAGGGGGAATGGATACGCAGTATTTT

clone_size: many
d_call: -
j_call: TRBJ1-2
v_call: TRBV28
cdr3_aa: CASSTRRGDGYTF
cdr3_nt: TGTGCCAGCAGTACCCGCAGAGGGGATGGCTACACCTTC

clone_size: few
d_call: TRBD2
j_call: TRBJ2-7
v_call: TRBV7-2
cdr3_aa: CASSPGGGTSYEQYF
cdr3_nt: TGTGCCAGCAGCCCCGGGGGGGGGACCTCCTACGAGCAGTACTTC

clone_size: -
d_call: TRBD1
j_call: TRBJ2-1
v_call: TRBV15
cdr3_aa: CATSSPGQINEQFF
cdr3_nt: TGTGCCACCAGCTCCCCGGGACAGATCAATGAGCAGTTCTTC

clone_size: few
d_call: TRBD1
j_call: TRBJ1-2
v_call: TRBV7-9
cdr3_aa: CASSLGGLDRVLSNYGYTF
cdr3_nt: TGTGCCAGCAGCTTAGGAGGTCTGGACAGGGTACTGTCTAACTATGGCTACACCTTC

clone_size: -
d_call: -
j_call: TRBJ2-7
v_call: TRBV4-2
cdr3_aa: CASSQVRNEQYF
cdr3_nt: TGTGCCAGCAGCCAAGTCCGCAACGAGCAGTACTTC

clone_size: -
d_call: -
j_call: TRBJ2-1
v_call: TRBV9
cdr3_aa: CASSVEGRSAYNEQFF
cdr3_nt: TGTGCCAGCAGCGTAGAGGGGCGGTCCGCCTACAATGAGCAGTTCTTC

clone_size: many
d_call: TRBD1
j_call: TRBJ1-2
v_call: TRBV20-1
cdr3_aa: CSFTGGVGYTF
cdr3_nt: TGCAGTTTTACAGGGGGCGTTGGCTACACCTTC

clone_size: many
d_call: -
j_call: TRBJ2-5
v_call: TRBV28
cdr3_aa: CASSSPGMETQYF
cdr3_nt: TGTGCCAGCAGTTCCCCGGGAATGGAGACCCAGTACTTC

clone_size: many
d_call: -
j_call: TRBJ1-1
v_call: TRBV6-1
cdr3_aa: CASTSTGNTEAFF
cdr3_nt: TGTGCCAGCACCTCGACAGGGAACACTGAAGCTTTCTTT

clone_size: -
d_call: TRBD2
j_call: TRBJ2-1
v_call: TRBV6-2/TRBV6-3
cdr3_aa: CASSEKDSGRFYDEQFF
cdr3_nt: TGTGCCAGCAGTGAGAAAGATAGCGGGAGGTTCTACGATGAGCAGTTCTTC

clone_size: -
d_call: -
j_call: TRBJ1-1
v_call: TRBV6-1
cdr3_aa: CASTPRHRDTEAFF
cdr3_nt: TGTGCCAGCACCCCAAGACACAGGGACACTGAAGCTTTCTTT

clone_size: many
d_call: -
j_call: TRBJ2-1
v_call: TRBV27
cdr3_aa: CASRTGGNEQFF
cdr3_nt: TGTGCCAGCAGGACCGGCGGCAATGAGCAGTTCTTC

clone_size: many
d_call: TRBD1
j_call: TRBJ1-5
v_call: TRBV2
cdr3_aa: CAGDEGANQPQHF
cdr3_nt: TGTGCCGGGGACGAGGGGGCTAACCAGCCCCAGCATTTT

clone_size: many
d_call: TRBD1
j_call: TRBJ2-3
v_call: TRBV24-1
cdr3_aa: CATSDSGQGSPDTQYF
cdr3_nt: TGTGCCACCAGTGATTCCGGACAGGGTAGCCCAGATACGCAGTATTTT

clone_size: -
d_call: -
j_call: TRBJ2-2
v_call: TRBV27
cdr3_aa: CASSSGWDTGELFF
cdr3_nt: TGTGCCAGCAGTTCCGGGTGGGACACCGGGGAGCTGTTTTTT

clone_size: many
d_call: -
j_call: TRBJ1-1
v_call: TRBV27
cdr3_aa: CASSSPGDGHTEAFF
cdr3_nt: TGTGCCAGCAGTTCGCCGGGGGACGGCCACACTGAAGCTTTCTTT

clone_size: few
d_call: -
j_call: TRBJ1-4
v_call: TRBV3-1
cdr3_aa: CASSQIGATNEKLFF
cdr3_nt: TGTGCCAGCAGCCAAATTGGCGCAACTAATGAAAAACTGTTTTTT

clone_size: -
d_call: TRBD2
j_call: TRBJ2-1
v_call: TRBV11-2
cdr3_aa: CASSLEASGRAEEQFF
cdr3_nt: TGTGCCAGCAGCCTAGAGGCTAGCGGGAGAGCTGAAGAGCAGTTCTTC

clone_size: -
d_call: -
j_call: TRBJ2-5
v_call: TRBV20-1
cdr3_aa: CSASGGAGTQYF
cdr3_nt: TGCAGTGCTAGTGGGGGCGCCGGGACCCAGTACTTC

clone_size: many
d_call: -
j_call: TRBJ1-1
v_call: TRBV30
cdr3_aa: CAWSVLWNTEAFF
cdr3_nt: TGTGCCTGGAGTGTTCTCTGGAACACTGAAGCTTTCTTT

clone_size: many
d_call: TRBD2
j_call: TRBJ2-7
v_call: TRBV7-2
cdr3_aa: CASSLGGGGRVYEQYF
cdr3_nt: TGTGCCAGCAGCTTAGGGGGCGGCGGGAGGGTCTACGAGCAGTACTTC

clone_size: -
d_call: TRBD2
j_call: TRBJ2-7
v_call: TRBV4-1
cdr3_aa: CASSQEGVAGVPREQYF
cdr3_nt: TGCGCCAGCAGCCAAGAAGGAGTAGCGGGAGTCCCACGCGAGCAGTACTTC

clone_size: -
d_call: -
j_call: TRBJ2-3
v_call: TRBV24-1
cdr3_aa: CATSPSTGTDTQYF
cdr3_nt: TGTGCCACCAGCCCTTCTACCGGCACAGATACGCAGTATTTT

clone_size: many
d_call: -
j_call: TRBJ1-5
v_call: TRBV30
cdr3_aa: CAWSRGGDQPQHF
cdr3_nt: TGTGCCTGGAGTCGAGGGGGTGACCAGCCCCAGCATTTT

clone_size: -
d_call: TRBD2
j_call: TRBJ2-7
v_call: TRBV7-2
cdr3_aa: CASSLDISSGSEQYF
cdr3_nt: TGTGCCAGCAGCTTAGATATCTCTAGCGGGAGCGAGCAGTACTTC

clone_size: many
d_call: -
j_call: TRBJ2-4
v_call: TRBV20-1
cdr3_aa: CSASTGLKNIQYF
cdr3_nt: TGCAGTGCTAGCACAGGGTTAAAAAACATTCAGTACTTC

clone_size: few
d_call: TRBD2
j_call: TRBJ2-3
v_call: TRBV4-1
cdr3_aa: CASSQRGLAGGRGSTDTQYF
cdr3_nt: TGCGCCAGCAGCCAAAGGGGACTAGCGGGTGGAAGGGGTAGCACAGATACGCAGTATTTT

clone_size: few
d_call: TRBD2
j_call: TRBJ2-3
v_call: TRBV15
cdr3_aa: CATTSGSATDTQYF
cdr3_nt: TGTGCCACCACCAGCGGGAGTGCTACAGATACGCAGTATTTT

clone_size: -
d_call: TRBD1
j_call: TRBJ2-5
v_call: TRBV10-3
cdr3_aa: CATGDRGPQETQYF
cdr3_nt: TGTGCCACTGGGGACAGGGGGCCCCAAGAGACCCAGTACTTC

clone_size: many
d_call: -
j_call: TRBJ1-4
v_call: TRBV30
cdr3_aa: CAWSGGLGEKLFF
cdr3_nt: TGTGCCTGGAGTGGGGGGCTGGGTGAAAAACTGTTTTTT